A single sample gave rise to the 7 T cell receptor beta chains below, sequenced in a study of blood T cell repertoires in COVID-19. Method: immunoSEQ multiplex PCR; TCRdb's copy keeps in-frame clones and lacks some. The data show some 28,000 clones, under 80% seen once. The material sequenced was peripheral blood. The receptors shown here come from an older man with acute or convalescent COVID-19.

V gene TRBV14 combines with J gene TRBJ1-1; 8 bases agree with TRBD1. This CDR3 is 15 amino acids long. V was pared by 4 bases and J by 6 bases, with 10 bases of the junction left unmatched. Germline lookup yields CDR1 SGHDN and CDR2 FVKESK. The chain's CDR3 is CASSPQQGELAEAFF. The CDR3 DNA follows: TGTGCCAGCAGCCCGCAACAGGGGGAGCTCGCTGAAGCTTTCTTT.

V and J are TRBV12-3 or TRBV12-4 and TRBJ1-1; D is ambiguous. The germline V and J ends were trimmed by 3 bases and 2 bases, with 7 bases remaining between them. The CDR3 runs 13 residues. The CDR3 is CASSFGDNTEAFF. The DNA for the CDR3 is TGTGCCAGCAGTTTCGGGGATAACACTGAAGCTTTCTTT.

This chain links TRBV27 with TRBJ1-4, with TRBD1 matching over 7 bases. Germline V CDR1 and CDR2: MNHEY, SMNVEV (reference sequence). This CDR3 is 14 amino acids long. V trimming: 5 bases; J trimming: 3 bases; junction bases outside the gene matches: 3. The CDR3 DNA reads TGTGCCAGCAGTAGCAGGGGGGCTAATGAAAAACTGTTTTTT. Its protein product is CASSSRGANEKLFF.

The V gene is TRBV5-1, the J gene TRBJ1-2, with 7 positions matching TRBD1. Trimming cost V 2 bases and J 5 bases; bases outside gene matches: 9. Germline assignment: CDR1 SGHRS and CDR2 YFSETQ. CDR3 length: 15 amino acids. Written as DNA, the CDR3 is TGCGCCAGCAGCTTAGGGACAGACCTAATATATGGCTACACCTTC. This translates into CASSLGTDLIYGYTF.

This chain links TRBV19 with TRBJ1-4; tentative D call: TRBD1 (5 bases). V gave up 7 bases and J gave up 0 bases, with 12 bases separating them. The CDR3 spans 15 residues. Germline CDR1 is LNHDA and CDR2 is SQIVND (reference sequence). Here the CDR3 reads CASTMTDTTNEKLFF. The CDR3, as DNA: TGTGCCAGTACCATGACAGATACAACTAATGAAAAACTGTTTTTT.

The chain joins TRBV15 to TRBJ2-3; D is undetermined. With 3 bases removed from V and 4 bases from J, the gap between germline ends came to 11 bases. This CDR3 comprises 14 residues. CDR1 and CDR2 (germline): LNHNV, YYDKDF (reference sequence). The CDR3 DNA reads as TGTGCCACCAGCAGTTACGAGGTGGCAGATACGCAGTATTTT. This codes for CATSSYEVADTQYF. Full variable domain (rest looked up from reference TRBV15 and TRBJ2-3): DAMVIQNPRYQVTQFGKPVTLSCSQTLNHNVMYWYQQKSSQAPKLLFHYYDKDFNNEADTPDNFQSRRPNTSFCFLDIRSPGLGDTAMYLCATSSYEVADTQYFGPGTRLTVL.

V usage is TRBV7-9 and J usage is TRBJ2-1; 8 nucleotides match TRBD2. The CDR3 consists of 12 residues. Germline V lookup: CDR1 SEHNR, CDR2 FQNEAQ (reference sequence). J was trimmed by 16 bases and V by 1 base; bases with no gene match: 6. CDR3 amino acids: CASSLGPGLAFF. CDR3 nucleotide sequence: TGTGCCAGCAGCTTAGGTCCCGGACTAGCTTTCTTC.